A single sample gave rise to the 4 T cell receptor beta chains below, sequenced in a study of cytomegalovirus exposure and HLA in healthy donors. PCR amplification relied on 60 Vbeta primers (plus 13 Jbeta primers). Profiling relied on immunoSEQ multiplex PCR, and the TCRdb table lists in-frame clones only, not all of them. Of roughly 190,000 clones listed, about four fifths are singletons. The sequenced material came from PBMCs. Receptors were obtained from a female donor in good health and CMV-seronegative.

This clone came up once. The V gene is TRBV7-6, the J gene TRBJ2-1; the match to TRBD2 covers 11 bases. The trim removed 2 bases at V and 4 bases at J, leaving 19 bases unmatched. Germline-derived CDR1 and CDR2 are SGHVS and FNYEAQ. The CDR3 totals 21 residues. CDR3 sequence: CASSLNFLAGGPSTGYNEQFF. CDR3 DNA sequence: TGTGCCAGCAGCTTAAATTTTCTAGCGGGAGGCCCTTCAACGGGATACAATGAGCAGTTCTTC.

The chain uses TRBV27 and TRBJ1-1; 7 nucleotides line up with TRBD1. CDR1 and CDR2 from the germline V gene are MNHEY and SMNVEV (reference sequence). V dropped 1 base and J dropped 3; count of bases not matched to a gene: 17. This CDR3 region has 19 residues. The chain's CDR3 is CASSLFPRQGQVLDTEAFF. DNA of the CDR3: TGTGCCAGCAGTTTATTTCCCCGACAGGGTCAGGTCTTGGACACTGAAGCTTTCTTT.

The V and J genes are TRBV5-1 and TRBJ1-1, with D maybe TRBD1 (5 bases). The CDR3 consists of 16 residues. Germline CDR1 reads SGHRS; CDR2 reads YFSETQ. V gave up 7 bases and J gave up 2 bases, with 21 bases separating them. CDR3 region: CASHDTPGLSNTEAFF. Written as DNA, the CDR3 is TGCGCCAGCCACGATACCCCGGGACTTTCCAACACTGAAGCTTTCTTT.

V and J are TRBV9 and TRBJ2-2; weak D call: TRBD2 (7 bases). The germline gives CDR1 SGDLS, CDR2 YYNGEE. The CDR3 contains 15 residues. Trimming stripped 4 bases from V and 5 bases from J, with 15 bases between. CDR3 bases: TGTGCCAGCAGCATCGCGGGGGCAGGGACCGGGGAGCTGTTTTTT. It translates to CASSIAGAGTGELFF.